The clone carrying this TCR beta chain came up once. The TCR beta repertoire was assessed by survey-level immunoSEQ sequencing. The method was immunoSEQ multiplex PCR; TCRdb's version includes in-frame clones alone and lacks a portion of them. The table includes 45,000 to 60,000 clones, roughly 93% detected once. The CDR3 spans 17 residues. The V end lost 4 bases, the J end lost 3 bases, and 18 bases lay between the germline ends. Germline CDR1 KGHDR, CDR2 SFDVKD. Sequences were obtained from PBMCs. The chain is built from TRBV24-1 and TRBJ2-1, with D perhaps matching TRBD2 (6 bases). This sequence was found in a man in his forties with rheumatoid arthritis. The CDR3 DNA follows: TGTGCCACCAGTGACCGTCCGGGACTGTTAATCTACAATGAGCAGTTCTTC. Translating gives CATSDRPGLLIYNEQFF.